This is a list of T cell receptor beta chains from one sample in a study of T cell repertoires in cytomegalovirus infection. MiXCR, run by TCRdb on the reads, gives a single entry per CDR3 protein. This sample has 650,000 to 900,000 distinct CDR3 sequences; approximately 29% occur once, and the top ten carry roughly an eighth. Their antigens remain unidentified. This sample comprised cultured CD8+ T cells from PBMCs, obtained from culture after CMV antigen stimulation. The receptor set was obtained from a human donor in good health (CMV status not recorded). Some clones in this sample may be carry-over from other donors' samples. Both conserved end residues are part of each CDR3. Each record gives: J gene, V gene, clone size, D gene, CDR3 protein, CDR3 DNA. The D gene is left open where the match is weak. Rows may omit the clone size; those that give it use once, few, many or a size class.

J: TRBJ1-5; V: TRBV6-2/TRBV6-3; size: few; D: .; CDR3: CASNSAGPAGQPQHF; DNA: TGTGCCAGCAATTCGGCAGGGCCTGCAGGGCAGCCCCAGCATTTT
J: TRBJ1-1; V: TRBV2; size: few; D: TRBD1; CDR3: CASSGLGTGTLNTEAFF; DNA: TGTGCCAGCAGTGGACTTGGGACAGGGACCCTGAACACTGAAGCTTTCTTT
J: TRBJ2-5; V: TRBV6-6; size: .; D: .; CDR3: CASSSTGTLVGETQYF; DNA: TGTGCCAGCAGTTCTACGGGGACCCTTGTCGGAGAGACCCAGTACTTC
J: TRBJ2-3; V: TRBV7-6; size: many; D: .; CDR3: CASSLIERNRNTQYF; DNA: TGTGCCAGCAGCCTAATTGAAAGGAATCGGAATACGCAGTATTTT
J: TRBJ1-2; V: TRBV6-5; size: .; D: .; CDR3: CASSYSGTKEIYGYTF; DNA: TGTGCCAGCAGTTACTCGGGGACTAAGGAAATCTATGGCTACACCTTC
J: TRBJ1-2; V: TRBV5-6; size: .; D: .; CDR3: CASSLGAGHGYTF; DNA: TGTGCCAGCAGCTTGGGGGCAGGCCATGGCTACACCTTC
J: TRBJ1-5; V: TRBV4-3; size: .; D: .; CDR3: CASSQEGFSNQPQHF; DNA: TGCGCCAGCAGCCAAGAAGGTTTCAGCAATCAGCCCCAGCATTTT
J: TRBJ2-3; V: TRBV14; size: .; D: .; CDR3: CASSLPPGEVPDTQYF; DNA: TGTGCCAGCAGCCTTCCTCCGGGAGAGGTCCCAGATACGCAGTATTTT
J: TRBJ1-4; V: TRBV7-8; size: many; D: .; CDR3: CASSLVGPYNEKLFF; DNA: TGTGCCAGCAGCTTAGTGGGCCCGTATAATGAAAAACTGTTTTTT
J: TRBJ2-1; V: TRBV5-6; size: .; D: .; CDR3: CASSAPLNEQFF; DNA: TGTGCCAGCAGCGCCCCCTTAAATGAGCAGTTCTTC
J: TRBJ1-1; V: TRBV5-4; size: .; D: .; CDR3: CASSLWMGKERRAFF; DNA: TGTGCCAGCAGCTTGTGGATGGGAAAGGAAAGGCGAGCTTTCTTT
J: TRBJ2-1; V: TRBV2; size: few; D: .; CDR3: CASLLNEQFF; DNA: TGTGCCAGCTTACTGAATGAGCAGTTCTTC
J: TRBJ2-1; V: TRBV7-4; size: many; D: .; CDR3: CASSRRRGRYYEQFF; DNA: TGTGCCAGCAGCCGGAGGAGGGGCCGTTATTATGAGCAGTTCTTC
J: TRBJ2-1; V: TRBV12-3/TRBV12-4; size: .; D: TRBD2; CDR3: CANSLTSGGLWGEQFF; DNA: TGTGCCAACAGTCTCACTAGCGGGGGTTTATGGGGTGAGCAGTTCTTC
J: TRBJ1-2; V: TRBV6-8; size: .; D: TRBD1; CDR3: CATRGRGNYGYTF; DNA: TGTGCCACCCGGGGCAGGGGGAACTATGGCTACACCTTC
J: TRBJ2-5; V: TRBV6-5; size: .; D: .; CDR3: CASSYEGHGTQYF; DNA: TGTGCCAGCAGTTACGAGGGCCATGGGACCCAGTACTTC
J: TRBJ2-3; V: TRBV27; size: .; D: .; CDR3: CASSPRWAGSSTDTQYF; DNA: TGTGCCAGCAGTCCCCGATGGGCGGGGTCTAGCACAGATACGCAGTATTTT
J: TRBJ1-1; V: TRBV27; size: few; D: TRBD1; CDR3: CASSSPLTGNLGEAFF; DNA: TGTGCCAGCAGTTCCCCCTTGACAGGGAACCTTGGGGAAGCTTTCTTT
J: TRBJ1-5; V: TRBV5-5; size: .; D: TRBD1; CDR3: CASSLTGGSSPQHF; DNA: TGTGCCAGCAGCTTAACAGGGGGCAGCTCGCCCCAGCATTTT
J: TRBJ1-1; V: TRBV19; size: .; D: .; CDR3: CASWTDTEAFF; DNA: TGTGCCAGCTGGACTGACACTGAAGCTTTCTTT
J: TRBJ2-2; V: TRBV7-6; size: few; D: TRBD2; CDR3: CASYPGGGELFF; DNA: TGTGCCAGCTATCCGGGGGGCGGGGAGCTGTTTTTT
J: TRBJ2-3; V: TRBV15; size: .; D: .; CDR3: CATSRAWGGHTDTQYF; DNA: TGTGCCACCAGCAGAGCTTGGGGGGGGCACACAGATACGCAGTATTTT
J: TRBJ2-1; V: TRBV12-3/TRBV12-4; size: .; D: .; CDR3: CASSLTLQGPYNEQFF; DNA: TGTGCCAGCAGTTTGACCTTACAGGGACCGTACAATGAGCAGTTCTTC
J: TRBJ2-7; V: TRBV7-9; size: .; D: .; CDR3: CASSFRHSYEQYF; DNA: TGTGCCAGCAGCTTCCGACACTCCTACGAGCAGTACTTC
J: TRBJ2-1; V: TRBV28; size: .; D: TRBD1; CDR3: CASSIQGYSYNEQFF; DNA: TGTGCCAGCAGTATACAGGGGTACTCCTACAATGAGCAGTTCTTC
J: TRBJ2-2; V: TRBV5-1; size: few; D: .; CDR3: CASSEGPQTGELFF; DNA: TGCGCCAGCAGCGAGGGTCCGCAAACCGGGGAGCTGTTTTTT
J: TRBJ2-5; V: TRBV6-1; size: .; D: TRBD1; CDR3: CASSGQGTVQETQYF; DNA: TGTGCCAGCAGTGGACAAGGGACAGTCCAAGAGACCCAGTACTTC
J: TRBJ2-1; V: TRBV7-2; size: many; D: .; CDR3: CASRETVFGNEQFF; DNA: TGTGCCAGCAGAGAGACAGTATTCGGCAATGAGCAGTTCTTC
J: TRBJ1-5; V: TRBV5-6; size: few; D: .; CDR3: CASSIVGQRNQPQHF; DNA: TGTGCCAGCAGCATAGTTGGCCAGCGCAATCAGCCCCAGCATTTT
J: TRBJ2-2; V: TRBV12-3/TRBV12-4; size: once; D: .; CDR3: CAILWPETPNTRELFF; DNA: TGTGCCATCCTTTGGCCGGAGACACCGAACACCCGGGAGCTGTTTTTT
J: TRBJ1-4; V: TRBV7-9; size: .; D: .; CDR3: CASSHSGSPNEKLFF; DNA: TGTGCCAGCAGTCATTCAGGGAGCCCTAATGAAAAACTGTTTTTT
J: TRBJ2-1; V: TRBV6-6; size: .; D: TRBD2; CDR3: CASTTGGGNYNEQFF; DNA: TGTGCCAGCACCACGGGAGGGGGGAACTACAATGAGCAGTTCTTC
J: TRBJ1-1; V: TRBV25-1; size: .; D: TRBD1; CDR3: CASRPGGAEAFF; DNA: TGTGCCAGCAGACCAGGGGGGGCTGAAGCTTTCTTT
J: TRBJ2-3; V: TRBV28; size: once; D: .; CDR3: CASSRGQKSTDTQYF; DNA: TGTGCCAGCAGCCGGGGACAAAAAAGCACAGATACGCAGTATTTT
J: TRBJ2-1; V: TRBV4-1; size: .; D: .; CDR3: CASSRYGGSYNEQFF; DNA: TGCGCCAGCAGCCGCTACGGGGGATCCTACAATGAGCAGTTCTTC
J: TRBJ1-4; V: TRBV7-6; size: few; D: .; CDR3: CASSLWGVGEKLFF; DNA: TGTGCCAGCAGCTTATGGGGGGTTGGAGAAAAACTGTTTTTT
J: TRBJ2-6; V: TRBV12-3/TRBV12-4; size: .; D: .; CDR3: CASSGSSPAAFGSGANVLTF; DNA: TGTGCCAGCAGCGGATCATCCCCAGCGGCTTTTGGGTCTGGGGCCAACGTCCTGACTTTC
J: TRBJ1-5; V: TRBV27; size: .; D: .; CDR3: CASSLSVGGQPQHF; DNA: TGTGCCAGCAGTTTATCGGTGGGAGGCCAGCCCCAGCATTTC
J: TRBJ2-7; V: TRBV5-6; size: .; D: .; CDR3: CASSSGRQVCEQYF; DNA: TGTGCCAGCAGCTCTGGGAGGCAGGTATGCGAGCAGTACTTC
J: TRBJ1-1; V: TRBV5-1; size: .; D: .; CDR3: CTSSYHDTVNTEAFF; DNA: TGCACCAGCAGCTACCACGACACCGTGAACACTGAAGCTTTCTTT
J: TRBJ1-2; V: TRBV29-1; size: .; D: .; CDR3: CSVEGANGYTF; DNA: TGCAGCGTTGAAGGGGCGAACGGCTACACCTTC
J: TRBJ2-2; V: TRBV19; size: few; D: TRBD1; CDR3: CASSISRTDRAATGELFF; DNA: TGTGCCAGTAGTATTAGTCGGACCGACAGGGCTGCCACCGGGGAGCTGTTTTTT
J: TRBJ1-2; V: TRBV7-6; size: .; D: .; CDR3: CASSLGQGGGGNYGYTF; DNA: TGTGCCAGCAGCTTAGGTCAGGGCGGGGGTGGTAACTATGGCTACACCTTC
J: TRBJ2-1; V: TRBV4-2; size: once; D: .; CDR3: CASSQELGVRGGFSYNEQFF; DNA: TGTGCCAGCAGCCAAGAATTGGGGGTGAGGGGGGGGTTCTCCTACAATGAGCAGTTCTTC
J: TRBJ2-5; V: TRBV5-1; size: .; D: TRBD2; CDR3: CASSSGTSGGWGETQYF; DNA: TGCGCCAGCAGCTCCGGGACTAGCGGGGGCTGGGGAGAGACCCAGTACTTC
J: TRBJ2-5; V: TRBV5-1; size: .; D: .; CDR3: CASSLGTENQETQYF; DNA: TGCGCCAGCAGCTTGGGGACAGAGAACCAAGAGACCCAGTACTTC
J: TRBJ2-4; V: TRBV19; size: .; D: .; CDR3: CASTLEGRNIQYF; DNA: TGTGCCAGTACCCTGGAGGGAAGAAACATTCAGTACTTC
J: TRBJ1-1; V: TRBV5-1; size: few; D: TRBD1; CDR3: CASSSMTGQGNTEAFF; DNA: TGCGCCAGCAGCTCGATGACAGGGCAAGGCAACACTGAAGCTTTCTTT
J: TRBJ2-2; V: TRBV7-2; size: many; D: TRBD2; CDR3: CASSLALGWEGSAGELFF; DNA: TGTGCCAGCAGCTTAGCGCTGGGGTGGGAGGGATCGGCCGGGGAGCTGTTTTTT